A single sample gave rise to the 5 T cell receptor beta chains below, sequenced in a study of T cells expressing NK-cell markers. TCRdb reprocessed the 5' RACE reads, with one entry per CDR3 protein and no DNA. The sample has some 150,000 distinct CDR3 sequences. The material sequenced was blood T cells: a sorted CD56 or NKG2C T cell subset, CD4+ or CD8+ T cells, or bulk PBMC T cells (not recorded which). These receptors came from a man aged 18 to 29 in good health.

The chain links TRBV19 to TRBJ1-5. Germline CDR1 and CDR2: LNHDA and SQIVND (reference sequence). The CDR3 is 12 amino acids. The CDR3 protein is CASKHSNQPQHF.

The chain uses TRBV7-9 and TRBJ2-2. The CDR3 runs 16 residues. Germline V CDR1 and CDR2: SEHNR, FQNEAQ (reference sequence). The CDR3 loop is CASSPSGRVNTGELFF.

The V gene is TRBV7-6, the J gene TRBJ1-3; there is no DNA to check the TCRdb D call of TRBD1. CDR3 length equals 15 residues. Looked up from germline, CDR1 is SGHVS and CDR2 is FNYEAQ. The CDR3 here is CASSQTRGSGNTIYF.

The chain links TRBV27 to TRBJ2-5; without DNA, the TCRdb call of TRBD1 cannot be checked. The CDR3 length is 14 residues. Germline loops: CDR1 MNHEY, CDR2 SMNVEV (reference sequence). CDR3 in amino acids: CASSLSRGAETQYF.

The chain has TRBV5-6 and TRBJ2-1; checking the TCRdb D call of TRBD2 is not possible without DNA. This CDR3 is 16 amino acids long. Looked up from germline, CDR1 is SGHDT and CDR2 is YYEEEE. Here the CDR3 reads CASSYGAGGKYNEQFF.